This T cell receptor (beta chain) was sequenced during a study of blood T cell repertoires in COVID-19. Study-level background: Samples taken during acute and convalescent COVID-19 were collected in the United States, Italy and Spain. PBMCs, B-cell-depleted T cells, or T cells were the source of the cDNA or gDNA that made up the material.

Study processing details: How many nucleated cells were present was estimated from reference gene primer amplification. The assay was immunoSEQ multiplex PCR, and TCRdb's table has in-frame clones only and misses some. The V and J calls and clone size were taken over from that table, and D and trimming were inferred from the DNA. The sample records 95,000 to 150,000 clones, about nine tenths being singletons. The V and J ends lost 4 bases and 5 bases respectively, with 24 bases between them. This CDR3 contains 17 residues. CDR1 is SGHRS and CDR2 is YFSETQ in the germline V gene. The TCR was taken from a man between 40 and 49 years old with acute or convalescent COVID-19. V is TRBV5-1 and J is TRBJ1-1; no clear D. Sequenced sample: peripheral blood. CDR3 DNA sequence: TGCGCCAGCAGCGTTTTGGGTGATTGGGCCGCGGGGACTGAAGCTTTCTTT. Residues: CASSVLGDWAAGTEAFF.